These 14 T cell receptor beta chains were all obtained from the same sample, sequenced in a study of shared clonotypes between healthy human individuals. Measured with immunoSEQ multiplex PCR; TCRdb has only the in-frame clones, and not every one. Here the sample spans 2.3 million or so clones, 85% to 95% being singletons. The sequenced sample was naive CD4+ T cells from PBMCs. The subset here: CD45RA+ positively selected. The receptor source for this set is a man aged 18 to 35 in good health. Some clones in this sample may be carry-over from other donors' samples.

V and J are TRBV30 and TRBJ2-3; TRBD2 matches at 9 bases. Germline assignment: CDR1 GTSNPN and CDR2 SVGIG (reference sequence). This CDR3 has 17 amino acids. The V gene end was trimmed by 2 bases and the J gene end by 5 bases; junction bases not matched to a gene: 14. Here the CDR3 DNA reads TGTGCCTGGAGTCGATGGTTGGTAGCGGGAGTTATAGATACGCAGTATTTT. It is translated as CAWSRWLVAGVIDTQYF.

The V call is TRBV19, the J call TRBJ2-1; TRBD2 agrees at 9 bases. Trimming took 4 bases from V and 7 from J; bases not matched to a gene: 8. In germline, CDR1 is LNHDA, CDR2 SQIVND (reference sequence). The CDR3 is 15 amino acids. The CDR3 DNA is TGTGCCAGTAGTAAAGGCGGGAGGGGGTGGAATGAGCAGTTCTTC. Translating it yields CASSKGGRGWNEQFF.

This chain links TRBV2 with TRBJ1-1; 8 bases are shared with TRBD1. The V gene's germline CDR1 is SNHLY and CDR2 FYNNEI. The CDR3 contains 14 residues. V gave up 4 bases and J gave up 6 bases; unmatched junction bases: 7. CDR3 bases: TGTGCCAGCAGTGGGAGACAGGGGTGGCCTGAAGCTTTCTTT. Its protein is CASSGRQGWPEAFF.

V gene TRBV5-1 combines with J gene TRBJ2-7, with D possibly matching TRBD2 (6 bases). The germline V and J ends were trimmed by 1 base and 6 bases, with 8 bases remaining between them. This CDR3 is built from 12 residues. Germline loops: CDR1 SGHRS, CDR2 YFSETQ. The CDR3 sequence is CASSLNGGEQYF. CDR3 nucleotides: TGCGCCAGCAGCTTGAACGGGGGCGAGCAGTACTTC. Combining the CDR3 with reference TRBV5-1 and TRBJ2-7 gives the whole variable domain KAGVTQTPRYLIKTRGQQVTLSCSPISGHRSVSWYQQTPGQGLQFLFEYFSETQRNKGNFPGRFSGRQFSNSRSEMNVSTLELGDSALYLCASSLNGGEQYFGPGTRLTVT.

CDR3 amino acids: CASSPRGGWDGYTF. DNA of the CDR3: TGTGCCAGCTCCCCCCGGGGGGGATGGGATGGCTACACCTTC. The chain has TRBV18 and TRBJ1-2, with D perhaps TRBD1 (5 bases). The CDR3 runs 14 residues. Trimming left V 6 bases short and J 6 bases short, with 17 bases between. In germline, CDR1 is KGHSH, CDR2 LQKENI.

This chain connects TRBV28 to TRBJ2-3, with D tentatively TRBD1 (5 bases). This CDR3 is 13 amino acids long. The ends were cut back, 10 bases at V and 2 bases at J, with 13 bases in the middle. Per the germline V gene, CDR1 is MDHEN and CDR2 is SYDVKM. The CDR3 reads CATAGSYTDTQYF. For the CDR3, the DNA is TGTGCCACTGCAGGGTCTTACACAGATACGCAGTATTTT.

This clone appeared a few times. This sequence joins TRBV19 and TRBJ1-2, with 7 bases matching TRBD1. Unmatched junction bases numbered 6, after V lost 6 bases and J lost 8 bases. There are 12 residues in the CDR3. The germline V gene encodes CDR1 LNHDA and CDR2 SQIVND (reference sequence). This CDR3 reads CASSEGASGYTF. CDR3 nucleotides: TGTGCCAGTAGCGAGGGGGCGTCCGGCTACACCTTC.

In this sample, this clone turned up once. This chain joins TRBV25-1 and TRBJ2-5; D unclear. CDR3 length: 13 residues. The V gene's germline CDR1 is MGHDK and CDR2 SYGVNS. With 6 bases removed from V and 2 bases from J, the gap between germline ends came to 10 bases. CDR3 protein: CASRRLPQETQYF. CDR3 in DNA: TGTGCCAGCAGGAGACTGCCACAAGAGACCCAGTACTTC. Using reference TRBV25-1 and TRBJ2-5 for the parts outside the CDR3, the full variable domain is EADIYQTPRYLVIGTGKKITLECSQTMGHDKMYWYQQDPGMELHLIHYSYGVNSTEKGDLSSESTVSRIRTEHFPLTLESARPSHTSQYLCASRRLPQETQYFGPGTRLLVL.

J is TRBJ2-3 and V is TRBV28, with D perhaps TRBD1 or TRBD2 (5 bases each). Trimming shortened V by 1 base and J by 7 bases, and 18 bases separated the two germline ends. Germline CDR1 reads MDHEN; CDR2 reads SYDVKM. The CDR3 has 16 amino acids. The DNA for the CDR3 is TGTGCCAGCAGTTTATACGGGGCAGGTACGCAAAATACGCAGTATTTT. It translates to CASSLYGAGTQNTQYF.

The rearrangement links TRBV28 to TRBJ1-4; D perhaps matches TRBD1 (6 bases). Germline V CDR1 and CDR2: MDHEN, SYDVKM. This CDR3 is 14 amino acids long. Trimming cost V 5 bases and J 5 bases, with 12 bases left between them. Here the CDR3 reads CASSQGTGNEKLFF. In DNA, the CDR3 is TGTGCCAGCAGTCAGGGGACGGGGAATGAAAAACTGTTTTTT.

The V gene is TRBV28, the J gene TRBJ1-2; 8 bases align to TRBD1. The germline V gene encodes CDR1 MDHEN and CDR2 SYDVKM. The V gene end was trimmed by 2 bases and the J gene end by 4 bases; junction bases not matched to a gene: 6. This CDR3 contains 15 residues. The CDR3 nucleotides read TGTGCCAGCAGTTTAAGACAGGGGTTAAGCTATGGCTACACCTTC. Translation gives CASSLRQGLSYGYTF.

This clone was detected once. CDR3 sequence: CASRNLAGGNIQYF. The DNA for the CDR3 is TGTGCCAGCAGAAACCTAGCGGGAGGCAACATTCAGTACTTC. The chain employs TRBV28 and TRBJ2-4; TRBD2 matches at 11 bases. The ends lost 6 bases at V and 7 bases at J; junction bases unmatched: 5. CDR1 is MDHEN and CDR2 is SYDVKM in the germline V gene. The CDR3 contains 14 residues.

The rearrangement links TRBV7-9 to TRBJ2-3, with 10 bases aligning to TRBD1. The CDR3 runs 18 residues. Germline V lookup: CDR1 SEHNR, CDR2 FQNEAQ (reference sequence). Trimming removed 4 bases from V and 0 bases from J; junction bases left unmatched: 10. The CDR3 DNA reads as TGTGCCAGCAGCTGGGACAGGGGAAGACCTACTAGCACAGATACGCAGTATTTT. This encodes CASSWDRGRPTSTDTQYF. The variable domain in full, completed from reference TRBV7-9 and TRBJ2-3, reads DTGVSQNPRHKITKRGQNVTFRCDPISEHNRLYWYRQTLGQGPEFLTYFQNEAQLEKSRLLSDRFSAERPKGSFSTLEIQRTEQGDSAMYLCASSWDRGRPTSTDTQYFGPGTRLTVL.

The CDR3 is CASSSPLPGHNTQYF. The CDR3 DNA reads TGTGCCAGCAGTTCCCCACTCCCCGGCCATAATACGCAGTATTTT. V is TRBV28 and J is TRBJ2-3; D is uncertain. Trimming removed 4 bases at V and 7 bases at J, with 18 bases between. The CDR3 spans 15 residues. Germline V gives CDR1 MDHEN, CDR2 SYDVKM.